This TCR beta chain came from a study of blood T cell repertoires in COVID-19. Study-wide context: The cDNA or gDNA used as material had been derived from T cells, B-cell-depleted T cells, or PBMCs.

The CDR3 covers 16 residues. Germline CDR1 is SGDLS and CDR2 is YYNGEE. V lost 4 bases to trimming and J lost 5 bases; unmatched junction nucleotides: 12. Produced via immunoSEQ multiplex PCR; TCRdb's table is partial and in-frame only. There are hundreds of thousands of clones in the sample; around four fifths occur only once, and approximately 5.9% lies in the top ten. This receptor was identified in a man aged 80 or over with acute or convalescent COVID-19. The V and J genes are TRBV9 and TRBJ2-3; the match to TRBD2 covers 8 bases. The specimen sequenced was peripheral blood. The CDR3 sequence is CASSPQRGNAGDTQYF. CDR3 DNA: TGTGCCAGCAGCCCTCAGCGGGGGAACGCTGGAGATACGCAGTATTTT.